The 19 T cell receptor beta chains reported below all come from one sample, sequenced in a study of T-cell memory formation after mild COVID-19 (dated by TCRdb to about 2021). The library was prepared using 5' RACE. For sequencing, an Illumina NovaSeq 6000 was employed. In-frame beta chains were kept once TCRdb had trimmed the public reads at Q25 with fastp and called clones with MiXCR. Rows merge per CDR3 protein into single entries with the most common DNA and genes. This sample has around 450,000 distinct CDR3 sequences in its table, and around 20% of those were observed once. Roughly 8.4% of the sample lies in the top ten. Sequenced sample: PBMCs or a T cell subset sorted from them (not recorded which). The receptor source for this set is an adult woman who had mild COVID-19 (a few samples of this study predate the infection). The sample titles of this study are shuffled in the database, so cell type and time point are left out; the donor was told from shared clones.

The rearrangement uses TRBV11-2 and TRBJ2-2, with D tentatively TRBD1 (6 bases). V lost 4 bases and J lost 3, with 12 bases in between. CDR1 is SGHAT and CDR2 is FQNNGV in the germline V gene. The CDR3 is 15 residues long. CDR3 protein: CASSSWDTHTGELFF. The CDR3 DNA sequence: TGTGCCAGCAGCTCGTGGGACACCCACACCGGGGAGCTGTTTTTT.

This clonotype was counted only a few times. The CDR3 protein is CASSQVLGGTDTQYF. In DNA, the CDR3 is TGCGCCAGCAGCCAAGTACTAGGGGGAACAGATACGCAGTATTTT. The V and J genes are TRBV4-1 and TRBJ2-3; D is possibly TRBD1 (6 bases). Germline V gene data show CDR1 as MGHRA and CDR2 as YSYEKL. The CDR3 length is 15 residues. V lost 1 base and J lost 3, with 11 bases in between.

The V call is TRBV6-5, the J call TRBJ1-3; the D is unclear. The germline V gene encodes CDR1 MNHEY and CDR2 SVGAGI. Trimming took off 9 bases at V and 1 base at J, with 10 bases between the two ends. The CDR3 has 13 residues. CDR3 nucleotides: TGTGCCAGTCAGTCCCAATCTGGAAACACCATATATTTT. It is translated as CASQSQSGNTIYF.

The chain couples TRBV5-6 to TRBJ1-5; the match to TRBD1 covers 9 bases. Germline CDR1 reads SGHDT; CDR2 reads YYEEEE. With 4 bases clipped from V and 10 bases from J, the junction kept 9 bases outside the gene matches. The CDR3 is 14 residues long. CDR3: CASSLRGQGNPQHF. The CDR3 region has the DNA TGTGCCAGCAGCCTAAGGGGACAGGGTAATCCCCAGCATTTT. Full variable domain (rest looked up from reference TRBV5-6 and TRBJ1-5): DAGVTQSPTHLIKTRGQQVTLRCSPKSGHDTVSWYQQALGQGPQFIFQYYEEEERQRGNFPDRFSGHQFPNYSSELNVNALLLGDSALYLCASSLRGQGNPQHFGDGTRLSIL.

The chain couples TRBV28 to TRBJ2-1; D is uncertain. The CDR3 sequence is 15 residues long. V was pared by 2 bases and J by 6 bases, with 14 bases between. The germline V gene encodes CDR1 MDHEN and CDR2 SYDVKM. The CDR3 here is CASSLPEPSTNEQFF. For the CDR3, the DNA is TGTGCCAGCAGTTTACCAGAACCCTCTACCAATGAGCAGTTCTTC. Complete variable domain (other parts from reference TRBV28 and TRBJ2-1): DVKVTQSSRYLVKRTGEKVFLECVQDMDHENMFWYRQDPGLGLRLIYFSYDVKMKEKGDIPEGYSVSREKKERFSLILESASTNQTSMYLCASSLPEPSTNEQFFGPGTRLTVL.

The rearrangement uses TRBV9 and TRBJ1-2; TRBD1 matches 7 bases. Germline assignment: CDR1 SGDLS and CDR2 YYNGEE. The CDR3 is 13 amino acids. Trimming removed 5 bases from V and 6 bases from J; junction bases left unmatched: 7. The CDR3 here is CASSGKGADGYTF. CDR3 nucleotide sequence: TGTGCCAGCAGTGGAAAGGGGGCCGATGGCTACACCTTC.

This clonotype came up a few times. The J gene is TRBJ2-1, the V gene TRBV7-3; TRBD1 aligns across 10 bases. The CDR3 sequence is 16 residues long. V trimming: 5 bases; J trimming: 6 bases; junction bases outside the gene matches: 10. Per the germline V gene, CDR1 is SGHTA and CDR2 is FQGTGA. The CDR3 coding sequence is TGTGCCAGCAGCATCGCCGGGACAGGGGTGGTCAATGAGCAGTTCTTC. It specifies CASSIAGTGVVNEQFF.

CDR3 DNA: TGTGCCATCAGTCGAGGGTCCGGAAACACCATATATTTT. As protein: CAISRGSGNTIYF. The gene calls are TRBV10-3 and TRBJ1-3; D is unclear. Looked up from germline, CDR1 is ENHRY and CDR2 is SYGVKD. This CDR3 has 13 amino acids. The germline V and J ends were trimmed by 5 bases and 4 bases, with 9 bases remaining between them.

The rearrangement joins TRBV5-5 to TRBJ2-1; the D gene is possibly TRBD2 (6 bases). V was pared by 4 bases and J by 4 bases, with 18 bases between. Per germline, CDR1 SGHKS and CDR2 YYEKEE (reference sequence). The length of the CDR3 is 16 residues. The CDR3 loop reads CASSPQGGGIYNEQFF. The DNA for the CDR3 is TGTGCCAGCAGCCCCCAGGGTGGCGGGATTTACAATGAGCAGTTCTTC.

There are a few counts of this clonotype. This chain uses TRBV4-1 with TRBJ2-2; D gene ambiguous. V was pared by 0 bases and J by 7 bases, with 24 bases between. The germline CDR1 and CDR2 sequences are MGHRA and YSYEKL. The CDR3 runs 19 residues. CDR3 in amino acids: CASSQDINVNPGSVGELFF. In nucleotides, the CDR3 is TGCGCCAGCAGCCAAGATATTAACGTTAACCCAGGATCCGTCGGGGAGCTGTTTTTT.

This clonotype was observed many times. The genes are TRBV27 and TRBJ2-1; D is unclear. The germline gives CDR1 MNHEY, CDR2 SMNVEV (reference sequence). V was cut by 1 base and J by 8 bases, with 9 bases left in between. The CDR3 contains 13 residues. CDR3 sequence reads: CASSLFIQDEQFF. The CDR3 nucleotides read TGTGCCAGCAGTTTATTCATTCAGGATGAGCAGTTCTTC.

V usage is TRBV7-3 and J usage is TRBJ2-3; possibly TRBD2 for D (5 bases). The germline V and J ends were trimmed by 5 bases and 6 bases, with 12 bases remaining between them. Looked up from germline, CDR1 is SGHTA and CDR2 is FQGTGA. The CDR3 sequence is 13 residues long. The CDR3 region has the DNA TGTGCCAGCAGCGCCGGGAAGCAGGATACGCAGTATTTT. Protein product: CASSAGKQDTQYF.

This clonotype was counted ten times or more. The CDR3: CASSQGLGVSYYGYTF. CDR3 bases: TGTGCCAGCAGCCAAGGTCTGGGTGTTTCATACTATGGCTACACCTTC. V gene TRBV3-1 combines with J gene TRBJ1-2; D remains unclear. Germline V CDR1 and CDR2: LGHDT, YNNKEL (reference sequence). The CDR3 contains 16 residues. V dropped 1 base and J dropped 3 bases, with 15 bases sitting between them.

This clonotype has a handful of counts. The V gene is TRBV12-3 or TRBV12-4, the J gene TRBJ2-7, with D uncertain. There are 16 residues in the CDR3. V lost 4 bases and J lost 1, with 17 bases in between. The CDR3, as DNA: TGTGCCAGCAGTTCCAGGATTACGGGCAGATCCTACGAGCAGTACTTC. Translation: CASSSRITGRSYEQYF.

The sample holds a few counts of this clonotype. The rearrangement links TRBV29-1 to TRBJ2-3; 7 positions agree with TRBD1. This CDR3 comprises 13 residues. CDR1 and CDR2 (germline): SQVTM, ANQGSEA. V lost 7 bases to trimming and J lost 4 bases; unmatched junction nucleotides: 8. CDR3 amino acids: CSADRPPSDTQYF. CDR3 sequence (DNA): TGCAGCGCGGACAGGCCGCCTTCAGATACGCAGTATTTT.

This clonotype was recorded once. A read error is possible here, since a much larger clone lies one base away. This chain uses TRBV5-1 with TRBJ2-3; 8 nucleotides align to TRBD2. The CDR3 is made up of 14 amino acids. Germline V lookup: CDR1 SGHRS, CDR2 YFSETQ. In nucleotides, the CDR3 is TGCGACAGCAGCACGACTAGCGGCACAGATACGCAGTATTTT. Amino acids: CDSSTTSGTDTQYF.

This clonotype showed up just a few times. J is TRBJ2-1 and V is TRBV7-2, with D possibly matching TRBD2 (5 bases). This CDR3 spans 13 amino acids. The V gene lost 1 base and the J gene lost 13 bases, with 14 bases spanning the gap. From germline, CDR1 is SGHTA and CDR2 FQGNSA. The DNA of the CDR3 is TGTGCCAGCAGCTTAGACCTGGTGGGAGATCAGTTCTTC. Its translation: CASSLDLVGDQFF. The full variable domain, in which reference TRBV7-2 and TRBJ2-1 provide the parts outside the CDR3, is GAGVSQSPSNKVTEKGKDVELRCDPISGHTALYWYRQSLGQGLEFLIYFQGNSAPDKSGLPSDRFSAERTGGSVSTLTIQRTQQEDSAVYLCASSLDLVGDQFFGPGTRLTVL.

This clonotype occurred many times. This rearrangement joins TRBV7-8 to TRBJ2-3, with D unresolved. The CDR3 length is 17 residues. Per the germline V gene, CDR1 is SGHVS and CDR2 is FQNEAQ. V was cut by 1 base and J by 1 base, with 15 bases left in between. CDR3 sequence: CASSLDPLEAGTDTQYF. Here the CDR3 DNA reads TGTGCCAGCAGCTTAGATCCCCTAGAGGCAGGCACAGATACGCAGTATTTT.

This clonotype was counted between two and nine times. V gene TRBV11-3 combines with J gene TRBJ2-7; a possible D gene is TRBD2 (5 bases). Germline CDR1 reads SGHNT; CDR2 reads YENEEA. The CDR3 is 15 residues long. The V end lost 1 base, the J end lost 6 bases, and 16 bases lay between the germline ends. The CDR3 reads CASSLVSSPRGEQYF. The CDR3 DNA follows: TGTGCCAGCAGCTTAGTCAGTAGCCCCCGGGGCGAGCAGTACTTC.